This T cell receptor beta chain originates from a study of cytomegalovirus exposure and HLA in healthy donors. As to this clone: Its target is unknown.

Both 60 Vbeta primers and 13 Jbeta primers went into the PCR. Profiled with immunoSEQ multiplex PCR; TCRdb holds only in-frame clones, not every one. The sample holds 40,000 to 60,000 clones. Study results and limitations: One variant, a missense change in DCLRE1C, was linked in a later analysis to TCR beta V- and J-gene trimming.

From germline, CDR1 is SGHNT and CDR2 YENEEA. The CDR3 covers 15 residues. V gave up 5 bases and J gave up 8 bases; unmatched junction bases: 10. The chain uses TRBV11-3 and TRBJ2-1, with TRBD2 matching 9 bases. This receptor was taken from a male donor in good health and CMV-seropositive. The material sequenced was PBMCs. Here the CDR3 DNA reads TGTGCCAGCAGCCCACGACTAGCGGATCGGTATGAGCAGTTCTTC. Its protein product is CASSPRLADRYEQFF. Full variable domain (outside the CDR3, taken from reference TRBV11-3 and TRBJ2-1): EAGVVQSPRYKIIEKKQPVAFWCNPISGHNTLYWYLQNLGQGPELLIRYENEEAVDDSQLPKDRFSAERLKGVDSTLKIQPAELGDSAVYLCASSPRLADRYEQFFGPGTRLTVL.